Below are 29 T cell receptor beta chains sequenced from a single sample in a study of blood T cell repertoires in COVID-19. Using immunoSEQ multiplex PCR, the repertoire was profiled, and TCRdb retains in-frame clones only, with some absent. The sample lists tens of thousands of clones, about nine tenths occurring once. Sequencing was carried out using peripheral blood. The receptor set was obtained from a man between 18 and 29 years old with COVID-19, enrolled during active disease.

This clone was seen once. The gene calls are TRBV9 and TRBJ1-6; TRBD1 matches 8 bases. V lost 4 bases to trimming and J lost 7 bases; unmatched junction nucleotides: 10. CDR3 length equals 16 residues. Germline CDR1 is SGDLS and CDR2 is YYNGEE. The DNA for the CDR3 is TGTGCCAGCAGCCATCTCAGGGGGCGAGGGAATTCACCCCTCCACTTT. This gives the protein CASSHLRGRGNSPLHF.

The table lists this clone with a count of one. The rearrangement links TRBV7-9 to TRBJ1-2; the D gene is possibly TRBD1 (5 bases). Germline V lookup: CDR1 SEHNR, CDR2 FQNEAQ (reference sequence). The CDR3 has 14 amino acids. V was clipped by 1 base and J by 3 bases, with 9 bases between them. The CDR3 DNA sequence: TGTGCCAGCAGCTTAGGCAGGGTCGACTATGGCTACACCTTC. Amino acids: CASSLGRVDYGYTF.

The J gene is TRBJ1-5, the V gene TRBV27; the D gene is possibly TRBD1 (5 bases). CDR1 is MNHEY and CDR2 is SMNVEV in the germline V gene (reference sequence). Trimming removed 3 bases from V and 4 bases from J, with 13 bases in between. The CDR3 has 15 residues. In DNA, the CDR3 is TGTGCCAGCAGTTTGGGTCTCAGGGTAAATCAGCCCCAGCATTTT. Translated, it gives CASSLGLRVNQPQHF.

This clone was counted between two and nine times. J is TRBJ1-2 and V is TRBV7-2; 10 nucleotides agree with TRBD1. The ends lost 10 bases at V and 4 bases at J; junction bases unmatched: 15. Germline lookup yields CDR1 SGHTA and CDR2 FQGNSA. The CDR3 spans 16 residues. CDR3: CATSIRGDRGGYGYTF. CDR3 DNA sequence: TGTGCCACCTCGATCCGGGGGGACAGGGGTGGCTATGGCTACACCTTC. The full variable domain, rest sourced from reference TRBV7-2 and TRBJ1-2, is GAGVSQSPSNKVTEKGKDVELRCDPISGHTALYWYRQSLGQGLEFLIYFQGNSAPDKSGLPSDRFSAERTGGSVSTLTIQRTQQEDSAVYLCATSIRGDRGGYGYTFGSGTRLTVV.

This chain connects TRBV30 to TRBJ1-5; 8 bases align to TRBD1. The CDR3 totals 12 residues. V lost 0 bases to trimming and J lost 9 bases; unmatched junction nucleotides: 1. The V gene's germline CDR1 is GTSNPN and CDR2 SVGIG (reference sequence). CDR3 bases: TGTGCCTGGAGTGTACAGGGGGGGCCCCAGCATTTT. Its protein is CAWSVQGGPQHF. Using reference TRBV30 and TRBJ1-5 for the parts outside the CDR3, the full variable domain is SQTIHQWPATLVQPVGSPLSLECTVEGTSNPNLYWYRQAAGRGLQLLFYSVGIGQISSEVPQNLSASRPQDRQFILSSKKLLLSDSGFYLCAWSVQGGPQHFGDGTRLSIL.

J is TRBJ1-1 and V is TRBV4-2, with a possible D match to TRBD1 (5 bases). With 4 bases removed from V and 0 bases from J, the gap between germline ends came to 15 bases. The CDR3 is 16 residues long. Germline CDR1 and CDR2: LGHNA and YNFKEQ. This CDR3 reads CASSRASAGLNTEAFF. In DNA, the CDR3 is TGTGCCAGCAGCCGCGCCTCGGCAGGGCTGAACACTGAAGCTTTCTTT.

This chain joins TRBV5-5 and TRBJ2-5; D possibly corresponds to TRBD2 (6 bases). Trimming removed 0 bases from V and 1 base from J, with 13 bases in between. Germline values: CDR1 SGHKS, CDR2 YYEKEE (reference sequence). This CDR3 has 16 residues. CDR3 sequence reads: CASSLGRVRFQETQYF. The CDR3 nucleotides are TGTGCCAGCAGCTTGGGGAGGGTACGGTTCCAAGAGACCCAGTACTTC.

The rearrangement links TRBV10-3 to TRBJ1-2, with 10 bases aligning to TRBD1. This CDR3 has 14 amino acids. Per the germline V gene, CDR1 is ENHRY and CDR2 is SYGVKD. Trimming cost V 7 bases and J 4 bases; bases outside gene matches: 6. The CDR3 reads CAITPGQGGYGYTF. CDR3 nucleotides: TGTGCCATCACCCCCGGACAGGGGGGCTATGGCTACACCTTC.

J is TRBJ1-2 and V is TRBV29-1; D is unclear. The CDR3 has 13 amino acids. Germline-derived CDR1 and CDR2 are SQVTM and ANQGSEA. Trimming cost V 8 bases and J 3 bases, with 16 bases left between them. The chain's CDR3 is CSTRAHGDYGYTF. CDR3 nucleotides: TGCAGCACGAGGGCCCACGGGGACTATGGCTACACCTTC.

The chain carries TRBV18 and TRBJ2-7; 8 bases align to TRBD1. This CDR3 comprises 13 residues. Germline CDR1 reads KGHSH; CDR2 reads LQKENI. Trimming took 6 bases from V and 4 from J; bases not matched to a gene: 5. The DNA for the CDR3 is TGTGCCAGCTCGCCCGGGACAGGATACGAGCAGTACTTC. It translates to CASSPGTGYEQYF.

This clone has more than one count but fewer than ten. The chain joins TRBV7-2 to TRBJ2-7; TRBD2 matches 9 bases. The CDR3 is 15 amino acids. Germline values: CDR1 SGHTA, CDR2 FQGNSA. The trim removed 1 base at V and 6 bases at J, leaving 7 bases unmatched. The CDR3 is CASSLGWTSDLEQYF. In DNA, the CDR3 is TGTGCCAGCAGCTTAGGTTGGACTAGCGACCTCGAGCAGTACTTC.

The chain employs TRBV7-2 and TRBJ1-2, with TRBD1 identical over 7 bases. The trim removed 3 bases at V and 0 bases at J, leaving 7 bases unmatched. Germline CDR1 reads SGHTA; CDR2 reads FQGNSA. There are 16 residues in the CDR3. CDR3 DNA: TGTGCCAGCAGCTTGCCCTCGGACAGGACTAACTATGGCTACACCTTC. This codes for CASSLPSDRTNYGYTF.

V is TRBV18 and J is TRBJ1-5; D is unclear. Germline CDR1 KGHSH, CDR2 LQKENI. The CDR3 runs to 14 residues. The V end lost 2 bases, the J end lost 2 bases, and 7 bases lay between the germline ends. The CDR3 loop is CASSPGAGNQPQHF. CDR3 coding DNA: TGTGCCAGCTCACCAGGAGCGGGCAATCAGCCCCAGCATTTT. Filled out from reference TRBV18 and TRBJ1-5, the complete variable domain reads NAGVMQNPRHLVRRRGQEARLRCSPMKGHSHVYWYRQLPEEGLKFMVYLQKENIIDESGMPKERFSAEFPKEGPSILRIQQVVRGDSAAYFCASSPGAGNQPQHFGDGTRLSIL.

The chain has TRBV7-9 and TRBJ2-7; D gene ambiguous. The germline V and J ends were trimmed by 5 bases and 3 bases, with 14 bases remaining between them. The CDR3 has 14 amino acids. Germline V gene lookup returns CDR1 SEHNR and CDR2 FQNEAQ (reference sequence). The CDR3 DNA follows: TGTGCCAGCAGCCGGTCCGGGTCTAACTACGAGCAGTACTTC. This sequence encodes CASSRSGSNYEQYF.

V gene TRBV9 combines with J gene TRBJ2-7; 8 bases map to TRBD1. The length of the CDR3 is 15 residues. The germline CDR1 and CDR2 sequences are SGDLS and YYNGEE. V lost 3 bases and J lost 2; bases outside the gene matches: 7. Written as DNA, the CDR3 is TGTGCCAGCAGCGCACAGGGGGAGGCTACCTACGAGCAGTACTTC. It yields the protein CASSAQGEATYEQYF.

This clone has a single count. This chain links TRBV29-1 with TRBJ2-1; 7 nucleotides line up with TRBD2. V lost 3 bases and J lost 4; bases outside the gene matches: 3. The CDR3 has 13 residues. Germline V gene lookup returns CDR1 SQVTM and CDR2 ANQGSEA. CDR3 sequence (DNA): TGCAGCGTTGATGGCGGGGGTTACAATGAGCAGTTCTTC. Protein product: CSVDGGGYNEQFF.

The V gene is TRBV27, the J gene TRBJ2-1, with 9 bases lining up with TRBD2. Trimming took 5 bases from V and 4 from J; bases not matched to a gene: 9. This CDR3 comprises 16 residues. Germline loops: CDR1 MNHEY, CDR2 SMNVEV (reference sequence). The CDR3 here is CASSPGTSQAYNEQFF. The CDR3 DNA sequence: TGTGCCAGCAGTCCTGGGACTAGCCAGGCTTACAATGAGCAGTTCTTC.

In regard to this clone: The same CDR3 also results from other DNA sequences found in this sample. The genes are TRBV27 and TRBJ1-1; D unresolved. The CDR3 contains 11 residues. Between the trimmed V and J ends, which lost 5 bases and 6 bases, there was a span of 7 bases. Germline loops: CDR1 MNHEY, CDR2 SMNVEV (reference sequence). CDR3 amino acids: CASSLGPEAFF. The CDR3 DNA reads TGTGCCAGCAGTCTAGGTCCTGAAGCTTTCTTT.

The rearrangement links TRBV5-6 to TRBJ1-5; 9 nucleotides align to TRBD1. The ends lost 3 bases at V and 6 bases at J; junction bases unmatched: 10. Germline lookup yields CDR1 SGHDT and CDR2 YYEEEE. The CDR3 sequence is 16 residues long. The CDR3: CASSYGTGKEFQPQHF. The CDR3 DNA is TGTGCCAGCAGCTATGGGACAGGGAAGGAATTTCAGCCCCAGCATTTT.

The chain uses TRBV5-1 and TRBJ1-4; TRBD1 matches at 7 bases. V trimming: 5 bases; J trimming: 7 bases; junction bases outside the gene matches: 5. Per the germline V gene, CDR1 is SGHRS and CDR2 is YFSETQ. The CDR3 is 13 residues long. The CDR3 nucleotides read TGCGCCAGCAGAACGGGGGACAGTGAAAAACTGTTTTTT. This gives the protein CASRTGDSEKLFF.

In this sample, this clone turned up once. The junction does not match germline at one end; this may be a read error. The V and J genes are TRBV19 and TRBJ1-4, with 9 bases aligning to TRBD1. The V gene's germline CDR1 is LNHDA and CDR2 SQIVND (reference sequence). This CDR3 spans 15 amino acids. The CDR3 DNA sequence: TGTGCCAGTAGTGTGGACAGGGGCTCTAATGAAAAACTGCTTTTT. The encoded protein is CASSVDRGSNEKLLF.

This chain links TRBV24-1 with TRBJ2-2, with D hard to call. Germline V lookup: CDR1 KGHDR, CDR2 SFDVKD. The CDR3 spans 17 residues. The V end was cut by 0 bases, the J end by 6 bases, with 16 bases between. CDR3 residues: CATSDLFGGPQAGELFF. The DNA of the CDR3 is TGTGCCACCAGTGATTTGTTTGGTGGGCCCCAGGCCGGGGAGCTGTTTTTT.

The rearrangement links TRBV9 to TRBJ2-2, with TRBD1 identical over 7 bases. Trimming removed 2 bases from V and 4 bases from J; junction bases left unmatched: 5. This CDR3 contains 15 residues. Germline CDR1 and CDR2: SGDLS and YYNGEE. As DNA, the CDR3 is TGTGCCAGCAGCGTCGACAGGGTGAGCACCGGGGAGCTGTTTTTT. Residues: CASSVDRVSTGELFF.

The J gene is TRBJ2-7, the V gene TRBV28, with D tentatively TRBD2 (6 bases). The CDR3 covers 14 residues. The V end lost 3 bases, the J end lost 2 bases, and 11 bases lay between the germline ends. The V gene's germline CDR1 is MDHEN and CDR2 SYDVKM. CDR3 protein: CASSLAGRTYEQYF. CDR3 coding DNA: TGTGCCAGCAGTTTGGCGGGACGAACCTACGAGCAGTACTTC.

The chain links TRBV30 to TRBJ2-5, with D possibly being TRBD2 (6 bases). V shed 1 base and J shed 4 bases, with 10 bases lying between them. Germline-derived CDR1 and CDR2 are GTSNPN and SVGIG (reference sequence). This CDR3 has 13 residues. CDR3 amino acids: CAWSEGLPETQYF. The CDR3 DNA follows: TGTGCCTGGAGTGAGGGACTTCCAGAGACCCAGTACTTC.

This clone was detected once. This sequence joins TRBV9 and TRBJ2-1; D is possibly TRBD2 (7 bases). Trimming cost V 0 bases and J 1 base, with 20 bases left between them. This CDR3 is built from 19 residues. The V gene's germline CDR1 is SGDLS and CDR2 YYNGEE. In DNA form, the CDR3 reads TGTGCCAGCAGCGTAGCTACTTCGGGGGGCCCCATGTCCTACAATGAGCAGTTCTTC. Its protein product is CASSVATSGGPMSYNEQFF.

This chain links TRBV15 with TRBJ2-7, with 7 bases aligning to TRBD2. The CDR3 extends over 15 amino acids. Looked up from germline, CDR1 is LNHNV and CDR2 is YYDKDF (reference sequence). V was clipped by 1 base and J by 3 bases; unmatched bases: 6. CDR3 DNA: TGTGCCACCAGCAGAGTTGGCGGGAGTTTCTACGAGCAGTACTTC. It is translated as CATSRVGGSFYEQYF.

DNA for the CDR3: TGTGCCAGTAGTATACAGGGCGACCGCTATGGCTACACCTTC. Protein sequence: CASSIQGDRYGYTF. The chain couples TRBV19 to TRBJ1-2, with D tentatively TRBD1 (5 bases). This CDR3 contains 14 residues. Deletions cut 2 bases from V and 4 bases from J, with 11 bases between. Germline-derived CDR1 and CDR2 are LNHDA and SQIVND (reference sequence).

The CDR3, as DNA: TGTGCCAGCAGTTTAACTATCGTGAACACTGAAGCTTTCTTT. Translated: CASSLTIVNTEAFF. The V gene is TRBV27, the J gene TRBJ1-1; D gene ambiguous. CDR3 length: 14 residues. Germline-derived CDR1 and CDR2 are MNHEY and SMNVEV (reference sequence). Trimming took 2 bases from V and 0 from J, leaving 7 bases between them.